The 13 T cell receptor beta chains reported below all come from one sample, sequenced in a study of CD8+CD57+ T cells in acquired aplastic anemia (dated by TCRdb to between 2017 and 2018). Expansion of CD8+CD57+ cells had been shown by flow cytometry in the patients chosen for sequencing. Sequencing relied on an Illumina HiSeq 2000. Genomic DNA was used as template for profiling of TCR beta VDJ combinations and CDR3 sequences. The public reads were reprocessed in TCRdb via fastp at Q25 and MiXCR, keeping in-frame beta chains. Records with the same CDR3 protein are collapsed into one entry carrying the most frequent genes and DNA. The sample table shows about 160,000 distinct CDR3 sequences, and 71% are seen once. Of the sample, under 60% falls within the top ten clones. What was sequenced was sorted CD4+, CD8+, or CD8+CD57+ T cells (not recorded which) from PBMCs. These receptors were taken from a human donor with aplastic anemia.

On this clonotype itself: The junction departs from the called germline gene at one end, perhaps through a read error. The rearrangement uses TRBV20-1 and TRBJ2-7; 10 bases align to TRBD2. The CDR3 extends over 15 amino acids. Germline CDR1 is DFQATT and CDR2 is SNEGSKA (reference sequence). CDR3 in amino acids: CSAPNSGRISYEQHF. The CDR3 DNA is TGCAGTGCACCTAATAGCGGGAGGATCTCCTACGAGCAGCACTTC.

This clonotype has a count of ten or more. The rearrangement joins TRBV6-4 to TRBJ2-3; D remains ambiguous. Trimming left V 3 bases short and J 1 base short, with 8 bases between. Germline CDR1 MRHNA, CDR2 SNTAGT. The CDR3 runs to 14 residues. The CDR3 region is CASSENGGTDTQYF. CDR3 in DNA: TGTGCCAGCAGTGAGAACGGAGGCACAGATACGCAGTATTTT.

This clonotype is deemed large. This chain connects TRBV20-1 to TRBJ1-1; unclear D gene. The CDR3 runs 13 residues. The germline V and J ends were trimmed by 0 bases and 3 bases, with 8 bases remaining between them. Germline CDR1 and CDR2: DFQATT and SNEGSKA (reference sequence). The CDR3 DNA reads TGCAGTGCTAGAGATAGCAGTGACACTGAAGCTTTCTTT. It specifies CSARDSSDTEAFF.

The chain couples TRBV7-3 to TRBJ1-3; D remains ambiguous. The CDR3 length is 17 residues. Per germline, CDR1 SGHTA and CDR2 FQGTGA. With 0 bases removed from V and 0 bases from J, the gap between germline ends came to 12 bases. The CDR3 bases are TGTGCCAGCAGCTTAACGTCGGGAGTTGACTCTGGAAACACCATATATTTT. Its protein is CASSLTSGVDSGNTIYF.

This CDR3 reads CASLSSNQPQHF. Written as DNA, the CDR3 is TGTGCCAGCCTTAGTAGCAATCAGCCCCAGCATTTT. The V call is TRBV24-1, the J call TRBJ1-5; no definite D call. The germline gives CDR1 KGHDR, CDR2 SFDVKD. The V end lost 11 bases, the J end lost 0 bases, and 7 bases lay between the germline ends. The CDR3 consists of 12 residues.

The chain employs TRBV12-5 and TRBJ2-1; the D gene is possibly TRBD1 (6 bases). This CDR3 has 13 amino acids. Per the germline V gene, CDR1 is LGHNT and CDR2 is FRNRAP. In DNA form, the CDR3 reads TGTGTCTCTTCGGACAGCCAATACAATGAGCAGTTCTTC. It translates to CVSSDSQYNEQFF.

This clonotype was seen a few times. The J gene is TRBJ2-5, the V gene TRBV5-4, with a weak D call TRBD2 (6 bases). The CDR3 has 14 amino acids. CDR1 SGHNT and CDR2 YYREEE come from the germline V gene (reference sequence). Trimming cost V 4 bases and J 4 bases, with 14 bases left between them. This CDR3 is CASSLAGQGETQYF. CDR3 coding DNA: TGTGCCAGCAGCCTCGCGGGGCAGGGAGAGACCCAGTACTTC.

In this sample, this clonotype turned up a few times. The V and J genes are TRBV5-1 and TRBJ2-7; a weak D match, TRBD1 (6 bases). Germline loops: CDR1 SGHRS, CDR2 YFSETQ. Between the trimmed V and J ends, which lost 7 bases and 2 bases, there was a span of 16 bases. The CDR3 sequence is 14 residues long. CDR3 amino acids: CASASTGIPYEQYF. The DNA for the CDR3 is TGCGCCAGCGCCTCCACAGGGATACCCTACGAGCAGTACTTC.

The sample holds a few counts of this clonotype. The V gene is TRBV15, the J gene TRBJ2-7, with D uncertain. V was cut by 7 bases and J by 7 bases, with 11 bases left in between. Germline CDR1 LNHNV, CDR2 YYDKDF (reference sequence). CDR3 length equals 11 residues. The CDR3 bases are TGTGCCACCATAGGGATACGGGAGCAGTACTTC. This sequence encodes CATIGIREQYF.

This rearrangement joins TRBV6-1 to TRBJ1-6; no reliable D call. The CDR3 spans 12 residues. The V gene lost 6 bases and the J gene lost 4 bases, with 4 bases spanning the gap. The V gene's germline CDR1 is MNHNS and CDR2 SASEGT. The DNA for the CDR3 is TGTGCCAGCAGGTTTTATAATTCACCCCTCCACTTT. Protein sequence: CASRFYNSPLHF.

This clonotype appeared a few times. A much larger clonotype is one base distant, so this may be a read error. In DNA form, the CDR3 reads TGTGCCATAAGGAGGGGGGAGCAGTTATTC. It yields the protein CAIRRGEQLF. The chain combines TRBV28 with TRBJ2-1, with D perhaps given as TRBD1 or TRBD2 (6 bases each). The CDR3 covers 10 residues. Per germline, CDR1 MDHEN and CDR2 SYDVKM.

The chain has TRBV5-1 and TRBJ2-5, with D unclear. The germline V and J ends were trimmed by 4 bases and 5 bases, with 18 bases remaining between them. The CDR3 length is 15 residues. CDR1 and CDR2 (germline): SGHRS, YFSETQ. This CDR3 reads CASSPNPAPSETQYF. The CDR3 region has the DNA TGCGCCAGCAGCCCAAATCCGGCACCCTCGGAGACCCAGTACTTC. The whole variable domain, remainder taken from reference TRBV5-1 and TRBJ2-5, is KAGVTQTPRYLIKTRGQQVTLSCSPISGHRSVSWYQQTPGQGLQFLFEYFSETQRNKGNFPGRFSGRQFSNSRSEMNVSTLELGDSALYLCASSPNPAPSETQYFGPGTRLLVL.

The V and J genes are TRBV5-1 and TRBJ1-6, with D tentatively TRBD1 (6 bases). Germline CDR1 is SGHRS and CDR2 is YFSETQ. V was clipped by 4 bases and J by 6 bases, with 17 bases between them. The length of the CDR3 is 16 residues. The CDR3 region has the DNA TGCGCCAGCAGCCTGGGTGGGGGGCCGACTAATTCACCCCTCCACTTT. Translating gives CASSLGGGPTNSPLHF.